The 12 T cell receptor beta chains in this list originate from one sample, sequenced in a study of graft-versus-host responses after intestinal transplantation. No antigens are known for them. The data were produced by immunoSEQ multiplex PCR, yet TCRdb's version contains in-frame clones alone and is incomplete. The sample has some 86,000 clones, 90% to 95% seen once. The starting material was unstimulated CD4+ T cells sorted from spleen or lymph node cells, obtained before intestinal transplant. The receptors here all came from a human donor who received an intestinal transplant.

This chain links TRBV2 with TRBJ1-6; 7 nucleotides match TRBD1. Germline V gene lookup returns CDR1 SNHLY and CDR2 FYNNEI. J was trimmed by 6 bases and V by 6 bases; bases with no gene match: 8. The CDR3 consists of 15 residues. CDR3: CASRQQGTINSPLHF. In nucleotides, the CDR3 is TGTGCCAGCAGGCAACAGGGGACGATTAATTCACCCCTCCACTTT.

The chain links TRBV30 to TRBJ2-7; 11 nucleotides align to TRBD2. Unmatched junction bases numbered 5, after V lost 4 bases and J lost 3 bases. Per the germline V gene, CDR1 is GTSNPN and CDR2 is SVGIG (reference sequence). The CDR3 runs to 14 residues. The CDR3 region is CAWNLGLAGYEQYF. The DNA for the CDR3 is TGTGCCTGGAATTTAGGACTAGCGGGCTACGAGCAGTACTTC.

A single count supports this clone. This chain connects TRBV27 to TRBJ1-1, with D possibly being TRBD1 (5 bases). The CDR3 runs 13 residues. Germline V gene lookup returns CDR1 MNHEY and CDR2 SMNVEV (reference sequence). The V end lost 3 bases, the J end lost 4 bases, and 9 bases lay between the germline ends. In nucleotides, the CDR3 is TGTGCCAGCAGTTTCTCGACAGCCACTGAAGCTTTCTTT. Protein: CASSFSTATEAFF.

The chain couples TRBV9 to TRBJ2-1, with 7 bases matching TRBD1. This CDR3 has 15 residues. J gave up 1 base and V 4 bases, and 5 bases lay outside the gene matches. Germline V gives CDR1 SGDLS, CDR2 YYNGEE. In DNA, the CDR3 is TGTGCCAGCAGCCTTGGACAGGCGTCCTACAATGAGCAGTTCTTC. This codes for CASSLGQASYNEQFF.

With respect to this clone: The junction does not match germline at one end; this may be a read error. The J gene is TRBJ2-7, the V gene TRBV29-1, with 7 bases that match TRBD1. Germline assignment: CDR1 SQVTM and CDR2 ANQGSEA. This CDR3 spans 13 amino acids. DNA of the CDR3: TGCAGCGCTGAAGCATGGGACAGCTACGAGCAGTACTTC. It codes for CSAEAWDSYEQYF.

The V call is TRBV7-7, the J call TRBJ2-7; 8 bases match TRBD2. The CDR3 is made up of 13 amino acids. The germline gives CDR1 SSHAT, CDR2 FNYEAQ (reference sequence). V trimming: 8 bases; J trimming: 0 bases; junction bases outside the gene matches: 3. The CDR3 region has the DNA TGTGCCAGCGCGGGGGGTTCCTCCTACGAGCAGTACTTC. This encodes CASAGGSSYEQYF.

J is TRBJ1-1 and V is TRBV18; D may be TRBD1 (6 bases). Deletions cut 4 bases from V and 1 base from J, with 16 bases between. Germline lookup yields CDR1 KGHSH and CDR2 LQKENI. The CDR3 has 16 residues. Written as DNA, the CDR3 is TGTGCCAGCTCACAACAGGGTACCCCCACGAACACTGAAGCTTTCTTT. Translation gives CASSQQGTPTNTEAFF.

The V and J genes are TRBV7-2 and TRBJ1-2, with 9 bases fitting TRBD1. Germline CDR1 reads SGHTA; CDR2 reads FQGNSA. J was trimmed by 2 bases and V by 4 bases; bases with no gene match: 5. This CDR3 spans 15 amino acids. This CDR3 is CASSSLGQGNYGYTF. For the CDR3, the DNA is TGTGCCAGCAGCTCACTCGGACAGGGGAACTATGGCTACACCTTC.

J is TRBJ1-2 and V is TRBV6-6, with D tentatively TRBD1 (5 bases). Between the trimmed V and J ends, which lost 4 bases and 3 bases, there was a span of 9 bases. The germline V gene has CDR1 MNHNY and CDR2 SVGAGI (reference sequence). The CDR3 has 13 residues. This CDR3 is CASSSREDYGYTF. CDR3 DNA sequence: TGTGCCAGCAGTTCCAGGGAGGACTATGGCTACACCTTC.

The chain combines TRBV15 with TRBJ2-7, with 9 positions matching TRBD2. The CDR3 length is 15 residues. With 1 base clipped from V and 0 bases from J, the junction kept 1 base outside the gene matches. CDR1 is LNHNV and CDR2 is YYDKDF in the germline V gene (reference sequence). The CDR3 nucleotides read TGTGCCACCAGCAGAGCGACTAGCGGCTCCTACGAGCAGTACTTC. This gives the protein CATSRATSGSYEQYF.

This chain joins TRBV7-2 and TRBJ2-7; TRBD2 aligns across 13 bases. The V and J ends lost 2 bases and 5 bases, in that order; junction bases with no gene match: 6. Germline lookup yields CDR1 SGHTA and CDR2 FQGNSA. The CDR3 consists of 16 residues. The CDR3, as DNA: TGTGCCAGCAGCTTAAGACTAGCGGGGGGCGGCAACGAGCAGTACTTC. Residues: CASSLRLAGGGNEQYF.

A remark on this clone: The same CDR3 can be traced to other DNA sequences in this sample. The CDR3 DNA is TGCGCCAGCAGCTCAGAACCTCAGGGGTATACACTATCCGTATATAATTCACCCCTCCACTTT. This codes for CASSSEPQGYTLSVYNSPLHF. The chain combines TRBV5-1 with TRBJ1-6, with a weak D call TRBD1 (6 bases). V was shortened by 3 bases and J by 4 bases, with 29 bases between the two germline ends. Germline V gene sequence: CDR1 SGHRS, CDR2 YFSETQ. CDR3 length equals 21 residues.